The 30 T cell receptor beta chains below come from one sample, sequenced in a study of cytomegalovirus exposure and HLA in healthy donors. Measured with immunoSEQ multiplex PCR; TCRdb has only the in-frame clones, and not every one. The sample contains roughly 52,000 clones, around 93% of which appear only once. The sequenced sample consisted of PBMCs. These receptors all come from a young woman in good health and CMV-seropositive.

The J gene is TRBJ2-3, the V gene TRBV5-4; D is unresolved. Germline V gene data show CDR1 as SGHNT and CDR2 as YYREEE (reference sequence). The germline V and J ends were trimmed by 1 base and 3 bases, with 15 bases remaining between them. There are 16 residues in the CDR3. The CDR3 here is CASSLSIVPRTDTQYF. The CDR3 DNA is TGTGCCAGCAGCTTGTCAATAGTACCCCGGACAGATACGCAGTATTTT.

CDR3 DNA: TGCGCCAGCAGCCAAGATAGGGGTGCAAATCAGCCCCAGCATTTT. Translating gives CASSQDRGANQPQHF. This rearrangement joins TRBV4-1 to TRBJ1-5; weak D call: TRBD1 (5 bases). The V gene's germline CDR1 is MGHRA and CDR2 YSYEKL. V lost 0 bases and J lost 4, with 10 bases in between. The CDR3 runs to 15 residues.

The CDR3 coding sequence is TGCGCCAGCAGCTTGGAGCATGAGCAGTTCTTC. It codes for CASSLEHEQFF. The rearrangement uses TRBV5-1 and TRBJ2-1, with D unresolved. This CDR3 is built from 11 residues. V was clipped by 0 bases and J by 8 bases, with 3 bases between them. Germline values: CDR1 SGHRS, CDR2 YFSETQ.

As for this clone: The sample has other DNA sequences that encode this CDR3 too. The rearrangement links TRBV27 to TRBJ1-4; no reliable D call. The CDR3 contains 13 residues. Germline V gene lookup returns CDR1 MNHEY and CDR2 SMNVEV (reference sequence). V was cut by 2 bases and J by 8 bases, with 9 bases left in between. The CDR3 bases are TGTGCCAGCAGTTTAGGGCCATGGGAAAAACTGTTTTTT. Amino acids: CASSLGPWEKLFF.

The rearrangement joins TRBV29-1 to TRBJ1-2, with D uncertain. Germline V lookup: CDR1 SQVTM, CDR2 ANQGSEA. Trimming stripped 4 bases from V and 8 bases from J, with 14 bases between. This CDR3 is 12 amino acids long. Written as DNA, the CDR3 is TGCAGCGTTGGAGGGTACTCGAGAGGCTACACCTTC. Amino acids: CSVGGYSRGYTF. The whole variable domain, filled in from reference TRBV29-1 and TRBJ1-2, reads SAVISQKPSRDICQRGTSLTIQCQVDSQVTMMFWYRQQPGQSLTLIATANQGSEATYESGFVIDKFPISRPNLTFSTLTVSNMSPEDSSIYLCSVGGYSRGYTFGSGTRLTVV.

Only one count was recorded for this clone. V and J are TRBV21-1 and TRBJ1-5; TRBD1, as called in the table, went unchecked against the DNA. TRBV21-1 is listed as a pseudogene. CDR3 length: 17 amino acids. CDR3 in amino acids: CASSNPGSRVKNQPQHF. The DNA for the CDR3 is TGTGCCAGCAGCAATCCAGGCTCCAGGGTGAAAAATCAGCCCCAGCATTTT.

V and J are TRBV6-6 and TRBJ1-2; tentatively, D is TRBD1 (5 bases). The germline V gene has CDR1 MNHNY and CDR2 SVGAGI (reference sequence). There are 14 residues in the CDR3. Trimming left V 2 bases short and J 6 bases short, with 13 bases between. The CDR3 sequence is CASSYEQGSDGYTF. The CDR3 DNA sequence: TGTGCCAGCAGTTACGAGCAGGGTTCGGATGGCTACACCTTC.

V is TRBV9 and J is TRBJ1-1; no definite D call. The CDR3 is 13 amino acids. V was trimmed by 4 bases and J by 2 bases, leaving 9 bases between them. Germline V gene lookup returns CDR1 SGDLS and CDR2 YYNGEE. CDR3 region: CASSLRLNTEAFF. CDR3 DNA: TGTGCCAGCAGCTTACGACTCAACACTGAAGCTTTCTTT.

This rearrangement joins TRBV2 to TRBJ2-1; 7 bases match TRBD2. V lost 6 bases and J lost 5; bases outside the gene matches: 1. CDR3 length equals 12 residues. In germline, CDR1 is SNHLY, CDR2 FYNNEI. In DNA, the CDR3 is TGTGCCAGCAGCCTAGCGGACAATGAGCAGTTCTTC. Encoded protein: CASSLADNEQFF.

This chain's CDR3 is CAWYPLTARSGNTIYF. CDR3 DNA sequence: TGTGCCTGGTACCCCTTGACAGCTCGCTCTGGAAACACCATATATTTT. The chain carries TRBV30 and TRBJ1-3; possibly TRBD1 for D (5 bases). Germline loops: CDR1 GTSNPN, CDR2 SVGIG (reference sequence). This CDR3 comprises 16 residues. V shed 5 bases and J shed 0 bases, with 17 bases lying between them.

The chain combines TRBV7-2 with TRBJ1-1, with D hard to call. Trimming removed 3 bases at V and 0 bases at J, with 5 bases between. Germline V gives CDR1 SGHTA, CDR2 FQGNSA. This CDR3 contains 13 residues. This CDR3 is CASSFDMNTEAFF. The CDR3 DNA reads TGTGCCAGCAGCTTTGACATGAACACTGAAGCTTTCTTT.

V gene TRBV6-4 combines with J gene TRBJ2-2, with 10 bases lining up with TRBD2. There are 15 residues in the CDR3. CDR1 is MRHNA and CDR2 is SNTAGT in the germline V gene. Losses at the gene ends were 0 bases for V and 6 bases for J; bases not matched to a gene: 1. In nucleotides, the CDR3 is TGTGCCAGCAGTGACTCAGCGGGGGGGCCCGGGGAGCTGTTTTTT. It codes for CASSDSAGGPGELFF.

The chain couples TRBV9 to TRBJ2-3; D possibly corresponds to TRBD1 (5 bases). The CDR3 loop spans 14 amino acids. Between the trimmed V and J ends, which lost 0 bases and 4 bases, there was a span of 9 bases. CDR1 SGDLS and CDR2 YYNGEE come from the germline V gene. CDR3 region: CASSVEGNPDTQYF. The CDR3 DNA sequence: TGTGCCAGCAGCGTAGAGGGGAACCCAGATACGCAGTATTTT.

V and J are TRBV5-1 and TRBJ2-1; D perhaps matches TRBD1 (6 bases). V dropped 2 bases and J dropped 10 bases, with 13 bases sitting between them. Germline V gives CDR1 SGHRS, CDR2 YFSETQ. The CDR3 runs to 13 residues. CDR3 sequence: CASSLRGGDEQFF. The CDR3 DNA reads TGCGCCAGCAGCTTACGAGGGGGTGACGAGCAGTTCTTC.

This chain links TRBV19 with TRBJ1-6, with a tentative D call TRBD1 (6 bases). Germline loops: CDR1 LNHDA, CDR2 SQIVND (reference sequence). CDR3 length: 15 amino acids. Trimming cost V 6 bases and J 5 bases, with 14 bases left between them. The CDR3 DNA is TGTGCCAGTAGGCAGGGGAGTTTAGATAATTCACCCCTCCACTTT. As protein: CASRQGSLDNSPLHF.

V gene TRBV7-2 combines with J gene TRBJ2-7; 11 bases are shared with TRBD1. This CDR3 is built from 16 residues. Losses at the gene ends were 3 bases for V and 2 bases for J; bases not matched to a gene: 6. CDR1 and CDR2 from the germline V gene are SGHTA and FQGNSA. CDR3 sequence (DNA): TGTGCCAGCAGCTTCCCATGGGACAGGGGGGCCTACGAGCAGTACTTC. Its protein is CASSFPWDRGAYEQYF.

The chain employs TRBV29-1 and TRBJ2-7; possibly TRBD1 for D (5 bases). The CDR3 is made up of 12 amino acids. V was trimmed by 0 bases and J by 10 bases, leaving 13 bases between them. Germline assignment: CDR1 SQVTM and CDR2 ANQGSEA. The CDR3 region is CSVEDTPDKQYF. The CDR3 bases are TGCAGCGTTGAAGATACCCCGGACAAACAGTACTTC.

This clone was recorded a few times. The genes are TRBV30 and TRBJ1-5, with a weak D call TRBD1 (6 bases). The CDR3 is made up of 13 amino acids. V dropped 4 bases and J dropped 6 bases, with 13 bases sitting between them. Germline CDR1 reads GTSNPN; CDR2 reads SVGIG (reference sequence). CDR3 residues: CAWTSGVAQPQHF. The CDR3 nucleotides read TGTGCCTGGACCTCAGGGGTGGCTCAGCCCCAGCATTTT.

This clone was observed a single time. The chain combines TRBV18 with TRBJ2-6; maybe TRBD1 (5 bases). Trimming took 3 bases from V and 1 from J, leaving 7 bases between them. This CDR3 spans 15 amino acids. CDR1 KGHSH and CDR2 LQKENI come from the germline V gene. CDR3: CASSPQGSGANVLTF. The CDR3 DNA sequence: TGTGCCAGCTCACCGCAGGGTTCTGGGGCCAACGTCCTGACTTTC.

The chain links TRBV28 to TRBJ2-7; no reliable D call. The CDR3 sequence is 11 residues long. The V gene lost 5 bases and the J gene lost 4 bases, with 6 bases spanning the gap. Germline CDR1 and CDR2: MDHEN and SYDVKM. This CDR3 reads CASSQLYEQYF. DNA of the CDR3: TGTGCCAGCAGTCAACTTTACGAGCAGTACTTC.

The chain carries TRBV7-9 and TRBJ2-1, with D maybe TRBD2 (7 bases). The CDR3 totals 14 residues. CDR1 SEHNR and CDR2 FQNEAQ come from the germline V gene (reference sequence). The V end was cut by 0 bases, the J end by 7 bases, with 10 bases between. The CDR3 protein is CASSLAGGLNEQFF. The CDR3 bases are TGTGCCAGCAGCTTAGCGGGGGGGCTAAATGAGCAGTTCTTC.

This chain uses TRBV6-1 with TRBJ1-2; possible D gene TRBD1, 5 bases. Deletions cut 0 bases from V and 7 bases from J, with 15 bases between. This CDR3 spans 15 amino acids. Germline V gene data show CDR1 as MNHNS and CDR2 as SASEGT. CDR3 in DNA: TGTGCCAGCAGTGAAGCACCGACAGACTTCGGTGGCTACACCTTC. This translates into CASSEAPTDFGGYTF.

The chain is built from TRBV5-4 and TRBJ2-1, with 9 bases lining up with TRBD2. Germline V lookup: CDR1 SGHNT, CDR2 YYREEE (reference sequence). The CDR3 loop spans 15 amino acids. Losses at the gene ends were 4 bases for V and 7 bases for J; bases not matched to a gene: 9. CDR3 sequence (DNA): TGTGCCAGCAGCCCCAGCGGGGGGATTACAAATGAGCAGTTCTTC. Translated, it gives CASSPSGGITNEQFF.

The rearrangement uses TRBV4-1 and TRBJ2-5; possible D gene TRBD1, 6 bases. The germline CDR1 and CDR2 sequences are MGHRA and YSYEKL. V was cut by 2 bases and J by 7 bases, with 17 bases left in between. This CDR3 contains 15 residues. The CDR3 sequence: CASSQFRMGATTQYF. In DNA form, the CDR3 reads TGCGCCAGCAGCCAATTTAGGATGGGGGCGACGACCCAGTACTTC.

The CDR3 here is CASRFTSGGHNEQFF. CDR3 bases: TGTGCCAGTAGGTTCACTAGCGGGGGGCACAATGAGCAGTTCTTC. This sequence joins TRBV19 and TRBJ2-1, with 12 bases that match TRBD2. The CDR3 has 15 amino acids. The J segment lost 5 bases and the V segment lost 6 bases, leaving 5 bases of the junction unmatched. CDR1 and CDR2 (germline): LNHDA, SQIVND (reference sequence). The full variable domain, its missing parts supplied by reference TRBV19 and TRBJ2-1, is DGGITQSPKYLFRKEGQNVTLSCEQNLNHDAMYWYRQDPGQGLRLIYYSQIVNDFQKGDIAEGYSVSREKKESFPLTVTSAQKNPTAFYLCASRFTSGGHNEQFFGPGTRLTVL.

The CDR3 DNA is TGTGCCAGCAGTTCCGGGACAGGGCACCAAGAGACCCAGTACTTC. Protein sequence: CASSSGTGHQETQYF. The chain combines TRBV27 with TRBJ2-5; 9 nucleotides align to TRBD1. The germline V gene has CDR1 MNHEY and CDR2 SMNVEV (reference sequence). This CDR3 spans 15 amino acids. V was pared by 4 bases and J by 0 bases, with 3 bases of the junction left unmatched.

V gene TRBV14 combines with J gene TRBJ2-1; D possibly corresponds to TRBD2 (6 bases). The V end lost 1 base, the J end lost 5 bases, and 15 bases lay between the germline ends. Germline values: CDR1 SGHDN, CDR2 FVKESK. This CDR3 comprises 16 residues. The CDR3 sequence is CASSQGWRVVHNEQFF. The DNA for the CDR3 is TGTGCCAGCAGCCAAGGATGGAGGGTGGTCCACAATGAGCAGTTCTTC. The whole variable domain, remainder taken from reference TRBV14 and TRBJ2-1, is EAGVTQFPSHSVIEKGQTVTLRCDPISGHDNLYWYRRVMGKEIKFLLHFVKESKQDESGMPNNRFLAERTGGTYSTLKVQPAELEDSGVYFCASSQGWRVVHNEQFFGPGTRLTVL.

This chain connects TRBV4-3 to TRBJ1-1, with D unclear. The V gene's germline CDR1 is LGHNA and CDR2 YSLEER. The germline V and J ends were trimmed by 4 bases and 2 bases, with 20 bases remaining between them. CDR3 length: 17 amino acids. The CDR3 nucleotides read TGCGCCAGCAGCCCTAAACTGACCACACGACTCAACACTGAAGCTTTCTTT. It yields the protein CASSPKLTTRLNTEAFF.

The chain links TRBV7-8 to TRBJ1-5; 9 positions match TRBD1. Per the germline V gene, CDR1 is SGHVS and CDR2 is FQNEAQ. Trimming took 4 bases from V and 4 from J; bases not matched to a gene: 8. The CDR3 is made up of 16 amino acids. CDR3 bases: TGTGCCAGCAGCTCAGGGACAGGGAGTGGGAATCAGCCCCAGCATTTT. Translating gives CASSSGTGSGNQPQHF. Combining the CDR3 with reference TRBV7-8 and TRBJ1-5 gives the whole variable domain GAGVSQSPRYKVAKRGQDVALRCDPISGHVSLFWYQQALGQGPEFLTYFQNEAQLDKSGLPSDRFFAERPEGSVSTLKIQRTQQEDSAVYLCASSSGTGSGNQPQHFGDGTRLSIL.

The chain joins TRBV18 to TRBJ1-2, with D possibly TRBD1 on 6 matching bases. From germline, CDR1 is KGHSH and CDR2 LQKENI. The CDR3 contains 14 residues. Trimming removed 3 bases at V and 7 bases at J, with 15 bases between. The CDR3 bases are TGTGCCAGCTCACCGAACAGGGATGGCGGTGGCTACACCTTC. Amino acids: CASSPNRDGGGYTF.